The 29 T cell receptor beta chains reported below all come from one sample, sequenced in a study of blood T cell repertoires in COVID-19. Assay: immunoSEQ multiplex PCR; the TCRdb copy retains only in-frame clones and omits some. The table includes roughly 100,000 clones, 65% to 90% detected once. Material: peripheral blood. These receptors all stem from a man aged 45 to 65 with acute or convalescent COVID-19.

V usage is TRBV25-1 and J usage is TRBJ2-5; TRBD1 matches at 9 bases. The CDR3 has 13 amino acids. CDR1 is MGHDK and CDR2 is SYGVNS in the germline V gene. V trimming: 4 bases; J trimming: 5 bases; junction bases outside the gene matches: 2. In nucleotides, the CDR3 is TGTGCCAGCAGTGCGACAGGGGGGGAGACCCAGTACTTC. It yields the protein CASSATGGETQYF.

J is TRBJ2-1 and V is TRBV24-1; tentatively, D is TRBD2 (5 bases). Germline V gene sequence: CDR1 KGHDR, CDR2 SFDVKD. CDR3 size: 15 residues. V lost 3 bases and J lost 4, with 12 bases in between. DNA for the CDR3: TGTGCCACCAGTGATACGGAACGGGGTTACAATGAGCAGTTCTTC. Amino acids: CATSDTERGYNEQFF.

This rearrangement joins TRBV19 to TRBJ1-2; 8 bases map to TRBD1. This CDR3 has 15 residues. V dropped 5 bases and J dropped 6; count of bases not matched to a gene: 11. Germline assignment: CDR1 LNHDA and CDR2 SQIVND (reference sequence). CDR3 loop: CASSYGQGLEHGYTF. The CDR3 nucleotides are TGTGCCAGTAGTTACGGACAGGGTCTGGAGCATGGCTACACCTTC.

The V gene is TRBV30, the J gene TRBJ2-7; 9 bases align to TRBD1. J was trimmed by 6 bases and V by 4 bases; bases with no gene match: 7. Germline CDR1 GTSNPN, CDR2 SVGIG (reference sequence). The CDR3 is 13 residues long. CDR3 sequence reads: CAWIPGQGTEQYF. As DNA, the CDR3 is TGTGCCTGGATCCCGGGACAGGGTACCGAGCAGTACTTC.

This chain joins TRBV5-1 and TRBJ2-7; D unresolved. The V end lost 0 bases, the J end lost 6 bases, and 7 bases lay between the germline ends. The germline V gene encodes CDR1 SGHRS and CDR2 YFSETQ. This CDR3 is 12 amino acids long. The CDR3 DNA is TGCGCCAGCAGCTTGGTTGGCAGCGAGCAGTACTTC. Its protein is CASSLVGSEQYF.

CDR3 sequence (DNA): TGTGCCAGCAGTTACGGTCTGGGGAGGGACAATGAGCAGTTCTTC. This translates into CASSYGLGRDNEQFF. The rearrangement uses TRBV6-5 and TRBJ2-1; 7 bases map to TRBD2. After removal of 2 bases from V and 5 bases from J, the junction contained 6 bases not matched to a gene. The germline V gene encodes CDR1 MNHEY and CDR2 SVGAGI. This CDR3 spans 15 amino acids.

This sequence joins TRBV7-8 and TRBJ1-5, with D uncertain. The CDR3 runs to 15 residues. Germline CDR1 reads SGHVS; CDR2 reads FQNEAQ. V was shortened by 1 base and J by 3 bases, with 10 bases between the two germline ends. The chain's CDR3 is CASSLVGGNNQPQHF. In nucleotides, the CDR3 is TGTGCCAGCAGCTTAGTCGGCGGGAACAATCAGCCCCAGCATTTT.

The gene calls are TRBV7-3 and TRBJ2-3; D ambiguous. Trimming stripped 2 bases from V and 2 bases from J, with 5 bases between. The germline V gene encodes CDR1 SGHTA and CDR2 FQGTGA. The CDR3 covers 13 residues. This chain's CDR3 is CASSLYNTDTQYF. CDR3 DNA: TGTGCCAGCAGCTTATACAACACAGATACGCAGTATTTT.

V and J are TRBV11-3 and TRBJ1-1; D unresolved. This CDR3 is 14 amino acids long. V shed 4 bases and J shed 2 bases, with 11 bases lying between them. CDR1 and CDR2 from the germline V gene are SGHNT and YENEEA. The CDR3 reads CASSSWAFNTEAFF. Here the CDR3 DNA reads TGTGCCAGCAGCTCCTGGGCCTTCAACACTGAAGCTTTCTTT.

The V gene is TRBV30, the J gene TRBJ1-4; TRBD1 is a possible D gene (6 bases). V dropped 0 bases and J dropped 8 bases, with 19 bases sitting between them. Germline values: CDR1 GTSNPN, CDR2 SVGIG (reference sequence). The CDR3 is 16 amino acids. CDR3 nucleotide sequence: TGTGCCTGGAGTGTTCTTGGCGTTACAGGGCAGGAAAAACTGTTTTTT. Protein product: CAWSVLGVTGQEKLFF.

The chain recombines TRBV30 with TRBJ1-1, with D maybe TRBD1 (6 bases). V gave up 3 bases and J gave up 1 base, with 15 bases separating them. Germline V CDR1 and CDR2: GTSNPN, SVGIG (reference sequence). The CDR3 length is 15 residues. The CDR3 protein is CAWRIGGSGNTEAFF. The CDR3 nucleotides are TGTGCCTGGAGGATTGGGGGCTCGGGGAACACTGAAGCTTTCTTT. Supplemented by reference TRBV30 and TRBJ1-1, the full variable domain reads SQTIHQWPATLVQPVGSPLSLECTVEGTSNPNLYWYRQAAGRGLQLLFYSVGIGQISSEVPQNLSASRPQDRQFILSSKKLLLSDSGFYLCAWRIGGSGNTEAFFGQGTRLTVV.

The V and J genes are TRBV5-4 and TRBJ2-5; 7 bases fit TRBD2. V gave up 4 bases and J gave up 6 bases; unmatched junction bases: 15. The germline V gene has CDR1 SGHNT and CDR2 YYREEE (reference sequence). The CDR3 consists of 16 residues. The CDR3 region is CASSGKLARHAKTQYF. Here the CDR3 DNA reads TGTGCCAGCAGCGGAAAACTAGCGCGTCACGCAAAGACCCAGTACTTC.

The chain couples TRBV10-3 to TRBJ2-3; possible D gene TRBD2, 5 bases. The CDR3 is made up of 15 amino acids. V lost 2 bases to trimming and J lost 0 bases, with 9 bases between them. Looked up from germline, CDR1 is ENHRY and CDR2 is SYGVKD. The CDR3 coding sequence is TGTGCCATCAGTGAGACGAGAGGGAGCACAGATACGCAGTATTTT. Translating it yields CAISETRGSTDTQYF.

J is TRBJ1-3 and V is TRBV11-2; D possibly corresponds to TRBD1 (6 bases). The CDR3 consists of 14 residues. V dropped 3 bases and J dropped 3 bases, with 9 bases sitting between them. Germline-derived CDR1 and CDR2 are SGHAT and FQNNGV. CDR3 region: CASSFAGDGNTIYF. In DNA form, the CDR3 reads TGTGCCAGCAGCTTCGCAGGGGATGGAAACACCATATATTTT.

This clone appeared once. The chain is built from TRBV6-5 and TRBJ1-6; TRBD1 matches 8 bases. V lost 6 bases to trimming and J lost 9 bases; unmatched junction nucleotides: 4. The CDR3 runs to 13 residues. Germline-derived CDR1 and CDR2 are MNHEY and SVGAGI. The CDR3 nucleotides are TGTGCCAGCAGAGGACAGGGTGGTTCACCCCTCCACTTT. It encodes CASRGQGGSPLHF.

CDR3 coding DNA: TGTGCCAGCAGCCTACGGACGGACTACTACCTCTACGAGCAGTACTTC. It is translated as CASSLRTDYYLYEQYF. The gene calls are TRBV5-6 and TRBJ2-7, with a weak D call TRBD2 (6 bases). The ends were cut back, 4 bases at V and 3 bases at J, with 20 bases in the middle. The CDR3 runs to 16 residues. The germline CDR1 and CDR2 sequences are SGHDT and YYEEEE.

The gene calls are TRBV5-1 and TRBJ2-1, with D perhaps TRBD2 (6 bases). CDR1 SGHRS and CDR2 YFSETQ come from the germline V gene. The V end was cut by 4 bases, the J end by 5 bases, with 16 bases between. The CDR3 spans 15 residues. Written as DNA, the CDR3 is TGCGCCAGCAGCACCCCGAGGACGGGGGACAATGAGCAGTTCTTC. It translates to CASSTPRTGDNEQFF.

This chain uses TRBV12-3 or TRBV12-4 with TRBJ2-1, with TRBD2 identical over 7 bases. The CDR3 loop spans 13 amino acids. The trim removed 2 bases at V and 16 bases at J, leaving 11 bases unmatched. CDR3 residues: CASSLLEGGGPFF. The CDR3 DNA is TGTGCCAGCAGTTTATTAGAAGGCGGGGGACCTTTCTTC.

V usage is TRBV7-8 and J usage is TRBJ2-7; 8 nucleotides line up with TRBD1. Germline-derived CDR1 and CDR2 are SGHVS and FQNEAQ. This CDR3 is 17 amino acids long. Losses at the gene ends were 1 base for V and 6 bases for J; bases not matched to a gene: 14. Written as DNA, the CDR3 is TGTGCCAGCAGCTTAGGAGCAGGACAGGGCGCCCAAATCGAGCAGTACTTC. Translated: CASSLGAGQGAQIEQYF.

This chain uses TRBV10-3 with TRBJ2-5; the match to TRBD2 covers 7 bases. Germline CDR1 reads ENHRY; CDR2 reads SYGVKD. The CDR3 covers 16 residues. Losses at the gene ends were 2 bases for V and 2 bases for J; bases not matched to a gene: 8. CDR3 protein: CAISEASGTIQETQYF. As DNA, the CDR3 is TGTGCCATCAGTGAGGCTAGCGGCACAATTCAAGAGACCCAGTACTTC.

J is TRBJ2-2 and V is TRBV6-6; D possibly corresponds to TRBD1 (6 bases). Germline CDR1 reads MNHNY; CDR2 reads SVGAGI (reference sequence). Trimming removed 2 bases from V and 3 bases from J, with 13 bases in between. This CDR3 has 16 residues. CDR3 sequence: CASSYEGVVDTGELFF. In nucleotides, the CDR3 is TGTGCCAGCAGTTACGAGGGGGTGGTTGACACCGGGGAGCTGTTTTTT.

This chain uses TRBV5-6 with TRBJ1-5; a possible D gene is TRBD1 (5 bases). V shed 0 bases and J shed 10 bases, with 20 bases lying between them. This CDR3 spans 16 amino acids. Germline CDR1 is SGHDT and CDR2 is YYEEEE. The CDR3: CASSLAGGALLNPQHF. The CDR3 nucleotides read TGTGCCAGCAGCTTGGCCGGGGGAGCACTATTGAATCCCCAGCATTTT.

The V gene is TRBV25-1, the J gene TRBJ2-2; the match to TRBD1 covers 7 bases. V lost 4 bases and J lost 7; bases outside the gene matches: 6. Germline CDR1 reads MGHDK; CDR2 reads SYGVNS. This CDR3 comprises 14 residues. CDR3 in DNA: TGTGCCAGCAGTGTCGGTACAGGGGTCGGGGAGCTGTTTTTT. Its translation is CASSVGTGVGELFF.

The chain employs TRBV5-4 and TRBJ2-1; perhaps TRBD2 as D (5 bases). Trimming cost V 4 bases and J 1 base, with 15 bases left between them. The germline CDR1 and CDR2 sequences are SGHNT and YYREEE (reference sequence). This CDR3 has 16 residues. The CDR3 DNA sequence: TGTGCCAGCAGCCCGACGCTAGAGGGTTCCTACAATGAGCAGTTCTTC. It yields the protein CASSPTLEGSYNEQFF.

This sequence joins TRBV21-1 and TRBJ2-7; the table calls TRBD1, which could not be checked here. TRBV21-1 is a listed pseudogene. This CDR3 spans 16 amino acids. CDR3 protein: CASSSSGTGRSYEQYF. Here the CDR3 DNA reads TGTGCCAGCAGCTCCTCCGGGACAGGAAGATCCTACGAGCAGTACTTC.

This chain connects TRBV11-3 to TRBJ2-3, with D perhaps matching TRBD1 (5 bases). V was shortened by 7 bases and J by 9 bases, with 14 bases between the two germline ends. The germline gives CDR1 SGHNT, CDR2 YENEEA. CDR3 length equals 12 residues. This CDR3 is CASTPDSHTQYF. The CDR3 DNA reads TGTGCCAGCACCCCAGACAGTCACACGCAGTATTTT. Full variable domain (rest looked up from reference TRBV11-3 and TRBJ2-3): EAGVVQSPRYKIIEKKQPVAFWCNPISGHNTLYWYLQNLGQGPELLIRYENEEAVDDSQLPKDRFSAERLKGVDSTLKIQPAELGDSAVYLCASTPDSHTQYFGPGTRLTVL.

The J gene is TRBJ2-1, the V gene TRBV6-5, with 9 bases fitting TRBD1. CDR3 length: 15 residues. Trimming removed 6 bases from V and 0 bases from J; junction bases left unmatched: 3. Germline CDR1 MNHEY, CDR2 SVGAGI. The CDR3 bases are TGTGCCAGCAGCCCGGGACAGGGCTCCTACAATGAGCAGTTCTTC. This encodes CASSPGQGSYNEQFF.

The gene calls are TRBV3-1 (or the pseudogene TRBV3-2) and TRBJ2-3; 8 bases align to TRBD1. Germline CDR1 LGHDT, CDR2 YNNKEL (reference sequence). The J segment lost 4 bases and the V segment lost 4 bases, leaving 4 bases of the junction unmatched. CDR3 length equals 14 residues. CDR3: CASSPDRVPDTQYF. CDR3 sequence (DNA): TGTGCCAGCAGCCCGGACAGGGTCCCAGATACGCAGTATTTT.

This clone was recorded a few times. The chain couples TRBV6-6 to TRBJ1-2; 7 nucleotides match TRBD1. V dropped 2 bases and J dropped 8; count of bases not matched to a gene: 8. In germline, CDR1 is MNHNY, CDR2 SVGAGI (reference sequence). The CDR3 contains 14 residues. The CDR3 nucleotides are TGTGCCAGCAGTTACAGACAGGGAGATGGAGGCTACACCTTC. This encodes CASSYRQGDGGYTF.